This is a list of T cell receptor beta chains from one sample in a study of cytomegalovirus exposure and HLA in healthy donors. TCRdb's copy holds only in-frame clones and misses some; the assay was immunoSEQ multiplex PCR. The data hold fewer than 200,000 clones, with roughly 84% observed a single time. Sequenced input: PBMCs. The receptor source for this set is a male donor in good health and CMV-seronegative. Each CDR3 is given without its conserved first and last residue. A D gene is named only where the DNA matches it firmly.

>TRBV6-4|TRBJ2-1|TRBD1
ASSRDRVRYNEQF
>TRBV11-3|TRBJ2-3|TRBD2
ASSLGGGTTDTQY
>TRBV30|TRBJ2-7|TRBD2
AWNAGGYEQY
>TRBV11-2|TRBJ2-1|NA
ASSRGQQTYNEQF
>TRBV7-9|TRBJ2-7|NA
ASTEGPTYEQY
>TRBV18|TRBJ1-2|NA
ASSPGSGGYGYT
>TRBV5-5|TRBJ1-6|NA
ASSLPTGRAYNSPLH
>TRBV11-1|TRBJ2-7|TRBD1
ASSFPGQGPREQY
>TRBV5-5|TRBJ2-2|TRBD2
ASSLYGGAGTGELF
>TRBV7-2|TRBJ2-3|NA
ASSLAGSGADTQY
>TRBV23-1|TRBJ2-2|NA
ASSHRGWNTGELF
>TRBV13|TRBJ2-3|TRBD2
ASSPATSGSYTQY
>TRBV9|TRBJ2-1|TRBD2
ASSSRLARHEQF